A single sample is the source of the 27 T cell receptor beta chains below, sequenced in a study of CDR3 diversity in severe acne. TCRdb itself ran the PCR reads through MiXCR, one entry per CDR3 protein. The repertoire holds about 100,000 distinct CDR3 sequences, 51% seen once, with around an eighth in the top ten. Specimen: blood. The origin of the receptors is a male donor with acne.

The chain links TRBV24-1 to TRBJ2-5; TRBD1 aligns across 9 bases. The V gene's germline CDR1 is KGHDR and CDR2 SFDVKD. The junction had 13 bases not matched to a gene; V was cut back by 5 bases and J by 4 bases. The CDR3 covers 17 residues. CDR3 sequence reads: CATSGKGTGFWGETQYF. As DNA, the CDR3 is TGTGCCACCAGTGGCAAAGGGACAGGGTTTTGGGGAGAGACCCAGTACTTC.

The table lists this clonotype with a few counts. This chain joins TRBV6-1 and TRBJ2-3; the match to TRBD2 covers 8 bases. Losses at the gene ends were 1 base for V and 3 bases for J; bases not matched to a gene: 6. This CDR3 is built from 16 residues. CDR1 is MNHNS and CDR2 is SASEGT in the germline V gene. This chain's CDR3 is CASSEDLSGGTDTQYF. CDR3 DNA: TGTGCCAGCAGTGAAGACCTCAGCGGGGGAACAGATACGCAGTATTTT.

This chain links TRBV28 with TRBJ1-6, with 9 positions matching TRBD1. The CDR3 totals 14 residues. The junction had 5 bases not matched to a gene; V was cut back by 6 bases and J by 8 bases. The germline gives CDR1 MDHEN, CDR2 SYDVKM. In DNA form, the CDR3 reads TGTGCCAGCAGCGGGACAGGGAGTCATTCACCCCTCCACTTT. Translated: CASSGTGSHSPLHF.

In its sample, this clonotype was seen many times. The chain combines TRBV9 with TRBJ2-5; TRBD1 aligns across 9 bases. The germline V gene encodes CDR1 SGDLS and CDR2 YYNGEE. CDR3 size: 15 residues. With 3 bases clipped from V and 4 bases from J, the junction kept 7 bases outside the gene matches. The CDR3 is CASSARQGVGETQYF. The CDR3 nucleotides are TGTGCCAGCAGCGCCCGACAGGGGGTGGGAGAGACCCAGTACTTC. The complete variable domain, with remaining parts taken from reference TRBV9 and TRBJ2-5, reads DSGVTQTPKHLITATGQRVTLRCSPRSGDLSVYWYQQSLDQGLQFLIQYYNGEERAKGNILERFSAQQFPDLHSELNLSSLELGDSALYFCASSARQGVGETQYFGPGTRLLVL.

The chain carries TRBV7-2 and TRBJ2-4; 14 nucleotides align to TRBD2. Germline loops: CDR1 SGHTA, CDR2 FQGNSA. The CDR3 sequence is 19 residues long. Trimming took 2 bases from V and 5 from J; bases not matched to a gene: 11. The CDR3 DNA follows: TGTGCCAGCAGCTTACGACTAGCGGGAGGGCCGATGGCCGAAAACATTCAGTACTTC. Residues: CASSLRLAGGPMAENIQYF.

This clonotype was recorded many times. V and J are TRBV13 and TRBJ2-7; D possibly corresponds to TRBD2 (5 bases). This CDR3 spans 12 amino acids. Trimming cost V 4 bases and J 6 bases, with 10 bases left between them. Germline assignment: CDR1 PRHDT and CDR2 FYEKMQ (reference sequence). CDR3 sequence: CASSSRGREQYF. In nucleotides, the CDR3 is TGTGCCAGCAGCTCCCGGGGTCGCGAGCAGTACTTC.

This clonotype was seen more than once but under ten times. The V gene is TRBV29-1, the J gene TRBJ2-2; TRBD1 matches 7 bases. After removal of 6 bases from V and 8 bases from J, the junction contained 9 bases not matched to a gene. From germline, CDR1 is SQVTM and CDR2 ANQGSEA. There are 13 residues in the CDR3. The CDR3 loop is CSVHRGRFGELFF. CDR3 nucleotide sequence: TGCAGCGTCCATAGGGGGCGATTTGGGGAGCTGTTTTTT.

This clonotype came up many times. This sequence joins TRBV12-3 or TRBV12-4 and TRBJ2-7; D is possibly TRBD2 (5 bases). The CDR3 length is 15 residues. V was clipped by 1 base and J by 1 base, with 11 bases between them. This CDR3 is CASSLVALLSYEQYF. In DNA form, the CDR3 reads TGTGCCAGCAGTTTAGTAGCGCTCCTTTCCTACGAGCAGTACTTC.

This clonotype showed up just once. The rearrangement uses TRBV20-1 and TRBJ2-6; unclear D gene. Per the germline V gene, CDR1 is DFQATT and CDR2 is SNEGSKA (reference sequence). The ends were cut back, 6 bases at V and 4 bases at J, with 19 bases in the middle. The CDR3 sequence is 16 residues long. The CDR3 spells CSARPPSFTGANVLTF. DNA of the CDR3: TGCAGTGCCAGACCTCCCTCGTTCACCGGGGCCAACGTCCTGACTTTC.

This clonotype occurred many times. The chain recombines TRBV4-3 with TRBJ2-7, with D perhaps TRBD1 (5 bases). The germline CDR1 and CDR2 sequences are LGHNA and YSLEER. The CDR3 length is 15 residues. Deletions cut 0 bases from V and 1 base from J, with 10 bases between. CDR3 DNA sequence: TGCGCCAGCAGCCAAGATAAGACAGCTTCCTACGAGCAGTACTTC. Its translation: CASSQDKTASYEQYF.

The V call is TRBV5-6, the J call TRBJ2-1, with TRBD1 matching over 7 bases. The germline CDR1 and CDR2 sequences are SGHDT and YYEEEE. With V trimmed by 1 base and J by 5 bases, 3 bases remained unmatched. The CDR3 is 14 residues long. The CDR3 loop is CASSLPDRNNEQFF. The CDR3 DNA follows: TGTGCCAGCAGCTTGCCGGACAGGAACAATGAGCAGTTCTTC.

V is TRBV20-1 and J is TRBJ1-5; 7 positions agree with TRBD1. The V gene's germline CDR1 is DFQATT and CDR2 SNEGSKA (reference sequence). Trimming removed 3 bases from V and 2 bases from J; junction bases left unmatched: 7. This CDR3 contains 15 residues. The CDR3 spells CSASTGVFGNQPQHF. The CDR3 bases are TGCAGTGCTAGCACAGGGGTTTTCGGCAATCAGCCCCAGCATTTT.

Concerning this clonotype itself: This CDR3 is missing its conserved last phenylalanine or tryptophan, likely due to a read error. The chain carries TRBV9 and TRBJ1-5; D remains unclear. Germline V gene lookup returns CDR1 SGDLS and CDR2 YYNGEE. The CDR3 consists of 15 residues. Trimming cost V 3 bases and J 4 bases, with 14 bases left between them. CDR3 in amino acids: CASSEGPSGNQPQHL. The CDR3 DNA follows: TGTGCCAGCAGCGAAGGGCCCAGTGGGAATCAGCCCCAGCATCTT.

Only a few counts were recorded for this clonotype. This chain joins TRBV11-3 and TRBJ2-1; 13 bases align to TRBD2. J was trimmed by 7 bases and V by 5 bases; bases with no gene match: 8. The CDR3 sequence is 16 residues long. CDR1 SGHNT and CDR2 YENEEA come from the germline V gene. CDR3 in DNA: TGTGCCAGCAGCCCAAAACTAGCGGGAGGGCTAAATGAGCAGTTCTTC. It encodes CASSPKLAGGLNEQFF.

The V call is TRBV6-1, the J call TRBJ2-7; D perhaps matches TRBD1 (6 bases). Germline V gene lookup returns CDR1 MNHNS and CDR2 SASEGT. CDR3 length: 13 residues. V lost 8 bases and J lost 3, with 14 bases in between. The CDR3 protein is CASGRTAGYEQYF. For the CDR3, the DNA is TGTGCCAGCGGAAGGACAGCCGGCTACGAGCAGTACTTC.

The rearrangement joins TRBV13 to TRBJ1-2; D may be TRBD1 (6 bases). The CDR3 consists of 15 residues. Trimming removed 2 bases from V and 2 bases from J, with 12 bases in between. CDR1 and CDR2 from the germline V gene are PRHDT and FYEKMQ (reference sequence). The CDR3 DNA reads as TGTGCCAGCAGCTTATCCGGACAGCGAAACTATGGCTACACCTTC. Protein sequence: CASSLSGQRNYGYTF.

This clonotype occurred many times. The chain couples TRBV25-1 to TRBJ1-2; 10 positions agree with TRBD1. Germline loops: CDR1 MGHDK, CDR2 SYGVNS. J lost 3 bases, V lost 2 bases, and 3 bases had no gene match. There are 15 residues in the CDR3. The CDR3 region is CASSEPTGGDYGYTF. In DNA, the CDR3 is TGTGCCAGCAGTGAACCGACAGGGGGCGACTATGGCTACACCTTC.

Regarding this clonotype: A much larger clone sits a single nucleotide away, making a read error possible. The V and J genes are TRBV7-9 and TRBJ2-6; D tentatively reads TRBD1 or TRBD2 (5 bases each). This CDR3 is built from 16 residues. CDR1 SEHNR and CDR2 FQNEAQ come from the germline V gene (reference sequence). The CDR3 DNA reads TGTGCCAGCAGCTACGCCGGGATCACTGGGGCCAACGTCCCGACTTTC. Its translation: CASSYAGITGANVPTF.

This clonotype was counted at least ten times. The V and J genes are TRBV20-1 and TRBJ2-7, with 7 bases lining up with TRBD2. The CDR3 contains 13 residues. Germline V gene lookup returns CDR1 DFQATT and CDR2 SNEGSKA (reference sequence). Trimming at V came to 6 bases and at J to 3 bases, leaving 8 bases not matched to a gene. The CDR3 DNA follows: TGCAGTGCCTCCCCAGGCGGGAGCTACGAGCAGTACGTC. Translated, it gives CSASPGGSYEQYV.

The chain combines TRBV2 with TRBJ2-5; D unresolved. Trimming removed 3 bases from V and 3 bases from J, with 5 bases in between. The CDR3 totals 12 residues. Germline V gene data show CDR1 as SNHLY and CDR2 as FYNNEI. The CDR3 here is CASSERKETQYF. As DNA, the CDR3 is TGTGCCAGCAGTGAGAGGAAAGAGACCCAGTACTTC.

This clonotype has more than one count but fewer than ten. The CDR3 is CASSPWTGAGDTEAFF. For the CDR3, the DNA is TGTGCCAGTAGTCCATGGACAGGGGCCGGGGACACTGAAGCTTTCTTT. This rearrangement joins TRBV19 to TRBJ1-1; the match to TRBD1 covers 9 bases. The V gene end was trimmed by 5 bases and the J gene end by 3 bases; junction bases not matched to a gene: 10. CDR3 length: 16 residues. Per germline, CDR1 LNHDA and CDR2 SQIVND (reference sequence).

V gene TRBV5-1 combines with J gene TRBJ1-1; D not resolved. The CDR3 has 17 residues. Germline CDR1 reads SGHRS; CDR2 reads YFSETQ. V lost 2 bases and J lost 0, with 17 bases in between. CDR3 DNA: TGCGCCAGCAGCTTCGACGTGACTAATAACATGAACACTGAAGCTTTCTTT. Amino acid sequence: CASSFDVTNNMNTEAFF.

This sequence joins TRBV15 and TRBJ2-7; 8 bases are shared with TRBD1. Germline CDR1 and CDR2: LNHNV and YYDKDF (reference sequence). V shed 3 bases and J 4 bases; nucleotides not matched to a gene: 14. The CDR3 has 17 amino acids. The CDR3 nucleotides read TGTGCCACCAGCAGCGCATCAGGTGGGACAGGTCTATACGAGCAGTACTTC. It encodes CATSSASGGTGLYEQYF.

This clonotype was picked up many times. The chain employs TRBV7-2 and TRBJ2-5, with a weak D call TRBD2 (6 bases). CDR1 is SGHTA and CDR2 is FQGNSA in the germline V gene. The CDR3 is made up of 13 amino acids. Trimming took 4 bases from V and 4 from J, leaving 10 bases between them. The CDR3 DNA reads TGTGCCAGCAGCTGGGGACTTGTAGAGACCCAGTACTTC. This codes for CASSWGLVETQYF.

This clonotype was seen a few times. This chain uses TRBV7-2 with TRBJ1-2; D might be TRBD1 (5 bases). Trimming shortened V by 7 bases and J by 2 bases, and 17 bases separated the two germline ends. Germline V lookup: CDR1 SGHTA, CDR2 FQGNSA. This CDR3 region has 15 residues. CDR3 amino acids: CASTARLGANYGYTF. Written as DNA, the CDR3 is TGTGCCAGCACCGCAAGGTTAGGGGCCAACTATGGCTACACCTTC. The full variable domain, with the rest looked up from reference TRBV7-2 and TRBJ1-2, is GAGVSQSPSNKVTEKGKDVELRCDPISGHTALYWYRQSLGQGLEFLIYFQGNSAPDKSGLPSDRFSAERTGGSVSTLTIQRTQQEDSAVYLCASTARLGANYGYTFGSGTRLTVV.

This sequence joins TRBV28 and TRBJ1-5; D is uncertain. The V end lost 7 bases, the J end lost 0 bases, and 4 bases lay between the germline ends. Germline assignment: CDR1 MDHEN and CDR2 SYDVKM. The CDR3 loop spans 12 amino acids. CDR3 residues: CASTRSNQPQHF. CDR3 in DNA: TGTGCCAGCACTCGTAGCAATCAGCCCCAGCATTTT.

This chain joins TRBV24-1 and TRBJ2-7, with 11 bases matching TRBD1. Germline V gene data show CDR1 as KGHDR and CDR2 as SFDVKD. The CDR3 spans 15 residues. The trim removed 3 bases at V and 4 bases at J, leaving 4 bases unmatched. CDR3 DNA sequence: TGTGCCACCAGTGATCCTCGGGACAGGGGGTACGAGCAGTACTTC. Encoded protein: CATSDPRDRGYEQYF.